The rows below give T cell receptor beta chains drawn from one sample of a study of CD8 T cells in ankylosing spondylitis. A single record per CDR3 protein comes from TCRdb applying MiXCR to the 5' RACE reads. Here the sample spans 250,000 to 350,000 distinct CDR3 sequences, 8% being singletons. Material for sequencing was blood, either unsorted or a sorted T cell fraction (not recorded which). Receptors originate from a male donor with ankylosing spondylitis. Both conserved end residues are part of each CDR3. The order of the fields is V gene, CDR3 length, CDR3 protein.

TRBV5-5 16 CASSSRTGASYNEQFF
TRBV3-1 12 CASSQAGQPQHF
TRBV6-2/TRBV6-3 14 CASNEHRENQPQHF
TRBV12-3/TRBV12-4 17 CASSSTGGYSGANVLTF
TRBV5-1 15 CASSLSAGRTDTQYF
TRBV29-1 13 CSVFVGYNQPQHF
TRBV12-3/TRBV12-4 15 CASRRSGQANEKLFF
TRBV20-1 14 CSARGPTGADTQYF
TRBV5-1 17 CASSLEPPSGSVDEQYF
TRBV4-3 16 CASSQTGQGPTGELFF
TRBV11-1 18 CASSLGGRQGGLRGQQYF
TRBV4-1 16 CASSQALAVLQETQYF
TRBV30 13 CAWSEGNNSPLHF
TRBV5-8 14 CASSHRTGNQPQHF
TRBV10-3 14 CAIRRTGEAGELFF
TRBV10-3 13 CAIRGQGADTQYF
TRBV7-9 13 CASSLDAPYEQYF
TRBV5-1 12 CASRSHVNEQFF
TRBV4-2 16 CASSQDDLAGQETQYF
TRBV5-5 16 CASSLHLRQGSVEQYF
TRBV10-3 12 CATSDSNYGYTF
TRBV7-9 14 CASSTRRDSDEQYF